Shown below are 21 T cell receptor beta chains from a single sample sequenced in a study of T cell repertoires in cytomegalovirus infection. Each CDR3 protein is one row after TCRdb ran MiXCR on the reads. The sample consists of about a million distinct CDR3 sequences, around 29% of them appearing once. For these TCRs, the target antigens are not known. Sequenced material: cultured CD8+ T cells from PBMCs, taken from culture after CMV antigen stimulation. These receptors originate from a human donor in good health (CMV status not recorded). Some clones in this sample may be carry-over from other donors' samples.

This clonotype was picked up many times. The rearrangement joins TRBV7-6 to TRBJ2-7; TRBD2 agrees at 8 bases. In germline, CDR1 is SGHVS, CDR2 FNYEAQ. The CDR3 contains 14 residues. The V and J ends lost 6 bases and 1 base, in that order; junction bases with no gene match: 5. The CDR3 here is CASSFSSGSYEQYF. CDR3 in DNA: TGTGCCAGCAGTTTTTCTAGCGGGTCCTACGAGCAGTACTTC.

This clonotype was picked up a small number of times. CDR3 residues: CASSLGSSGLYNEQFF. The DNA for the CDR3 is TGTGCCAGCAGTTTAGGTTCTAGCGGACTCTACAATGAGCAGTTCTTC. The genes are TRBV12-3 or TRBV12-4 and TRBJ2-1; 7 positions match TRBD2. V lost 1 base to trimming and J lost 3 bases; unmatched junction nucleotides: 6. The CDR3 totals 16 residues.

This chain's CDR3 is CSARDLGGAHDEQFF. CDR3 in DNA: TGCAGTGCTAGAGATCTCGGGGGGGCTCACGATGAGCAGTTCTTC. This chain connects TRBV20-1 to TRBJ2-1; 8 bases map to TRBD2. Germline-derived CDR1 and CDR2 are DFQATT and SNEGSKA (reference sequence). V shed 0 bases and J 8 bases; nucleotides not matched to a gene: 9. The CDR3 contains 15 residues.

V gene TRBV6-4 combines with J gene TRBJ2-3; 8 nucleotides line up with TRBD2. CDR1 and CDR2 (germline): MRHNA, SNTAGT. The CDR3 loop spans 15 amino acids. V gave up 4 bases and J gave up 3 bases; unmatched junction bases: 6. CDR3 nucleotides: TGTGCCAGCAGTGTGGGAGCGGGGGAAACAGATACGCAGTATTTT. It yields the protein CASSVGAGETDTQYF.

J is TRBJ1-1 and V is TRBV6-2 or TRBV6-3; a weak D match, TRBD1 (5 bases). This CDR3 is built from 14 residues. The V and J ends lost 0 bases and 3 bases respectively, with 8 bases between them. The germline gives CDR1 MNHEY, CDR2 SVGEGT. The CDR3 coding sequence is TGTGCCAGCAGTTACTCTGGGGGGGACACTGAAGCTTTCTTT. This gives the protein CASSYSGGDTEAFF.

CDR3 DNA sequence: TGTGCCAGCAGCGCCCGGGGGCAGGGGACTGAAGCTTTCTTT. It specifies CASSARGQGTEAFF. J is TRBJ1-1 and V is TRBV6-1, with a tentative D call TRBD1 (6 bases). The CDR3 totals 14 residues. CDR1 and CDR2 (germline): MNHNS, SASEGT. V lost 6 bases, J lost 5 bases, and 16 bases lay in between.

The CDR3 DNA follows: TGTGCCAGCAGTTGGGGGACAGCCAACAATGAGCAGTTCTTC. Amino acid sequence: CASSWGTANNEQFF. This chain connects TRBV6-6 to TRBJ2-1; TRBD1 aligns across 7 bases. There are 14 residues in the CDR3. The trim removed 4 bases at V and 5 bases at J, leaving 5 bases unmatched. CDR1 is MNHNY, CDR2 SVGAGI, per germline (reference sequence).

This clonotype was seen only a few times. The chain recombines TRBV7-9 with TRBJ2-1; 7 bases are a match to TRBD1. The V gene's germline CDR1 is SEHNR and CDR2 FQNEAQ (reference sequence). V lost 0 bases, J lost 3 bases, and 5 bases stayed unmatched. CDR3 length: 16 residues. Here the CDR3 DNA reads TGTGCCAGCAGCTTAGCCACAGGGGAATTCTACAATGAGCAGTTCTTC. Residues: CASSLATGEFYNEQFF.

V usage is TRBV6-2 or TRBV6-3 and J usage is TRBJ1-6; 7 bases line up with TRBD1. Germline lookup yields CDR1 MNHEY and CDR2 SVGEGT. Unmatched junction bases numbered 14, after V lost 5 bases and J lost 10 bases. The length of the CDR3 is 16 residues. The CDR3 spells CASSPDRANYLSPLHF. CDR3 DNA sequence: TGTGCCAGCAGTCCTGACAGGGCCAACTACTTGTCACCCCTCCACTTT.

In this sample, this clonotype turned up a few times. The V gene is TRBV27, the J gene TRBJ2-5, with 13 bases that match TRBD2. This CDR3 spans 17 amino acids. Germline V lookup: CDR1 MNHEY, CDR2 SMNVEV (reference sequence). V trimming: 4 bases; J trimming: 4 bases; junction bases outside the gene matches: 9. CDR3 sequence (DNA): TGTGCCAGCAGTTATCTTGGGGGACTAGCGGGGTTAGAGACCCAGTACTTC. Its translation is CASSYLGGLAGLETQYF.

This clonotype was seen a single time. The DNA for the CDR3 is TGCAGTGCCTCTAGCGGGACGAACGAGCAGTACTTC. Protein product: CSASSGTNEQYF. The chain recombines TRBV20-1 with TRBJ2-7, with 9 bases fitting TRBD2. The CDR3 runs to 12 residues. CDR1 and CDR2 from the germline V gene are DFQATT and SNEGSKA (reference sequence). The J segment lost 5 bases and the V segment lost 6 bases, leaving 5 bases of the junction unmatched.

Comment on this clonotype: Germline and junction disagree at one end, which may indicate a read error. The V call is TRBV7-9, the J call TRBJ2-7; 8 bases are shared with TRBD1. Per the germline V gene, CDR1 is SEHNR and CDR2 is FQNEAQ (reference sequence). The CDR3 spans 14 residues. CDR3 bases: TGTGCCGGCAGCCCGGACAGGGAGAACTACGAGCAGTACTTC. Translation: CAGSPDRENYEQYF.

Notes on this clonotype: Germline is not matched at one junction end, which may reflect a read error. This chain uses TRBV20-1 with TRBJ2-1; 12 bases agree with TRBD2. CDR3 size: 13 residues. Per the germline V gene, CDR1 is DFQATT and CDR2 is SNEGSKA (reference sequence). The CDR3 reads CSVRTSGGYEQFF. The CDR3 DNA is TGCAGTGTTAGAACTAGCGGGGGGTATGAGCAGTTCTTC.

Details on this clonotype: A much larger clone sits a single nucleotide away, making a read error possible. CDR3 residues: CANSLLSREDQPQHF. For the CDR3, the DNA is TGTGCCAACAGCCTCCTTTCCAGGGAGGATCAGCCCCAGCATTTT. The chain employs TRBV7-2 and TRBJ1-5, with a weak D call TRBD1 (5 bases). CDR3 length: 15 amino acids. Germline CDR1 reads SGHTA; CDR2 reads FQGNSA.

The chain links TRBV20-1 to TRBJ2-7; the match to TRBD1 covers 7 bases. The CDR3 length is 14 residues. Germline V lookup: CDR1 DFQATT, CDR2 SNEGSKA (reference sequence). V was pared by 1 base and J by 0 bases, with 3 bases of the junction left unmatched. This CDR3 is CSARGTGTSYEQYV. Written as DNA, the CDR3 is TGCAGTGCTAGAGGGACAGGAACCTCCTACGAGCAGTACGTC.

The chain uses TRBV5-5 and TRBJ2-1, with D unresolved. The CDR3 contains 15 residues. Trimming left V 0 bases short and J 3 bases short, with 10 bases between. Germline loops: CDR1 SGHKS, CDR2 YYEKEE (reference sequence). CDR3 sequence: CASSLGRLDYNEQFF. CDR3 in DNA: TGTGCCAGCAGCTTGGGCAGGCTCGACTACAATGAGCAGTTCTTC.

The V gene is TRBV20-1, the J gene TRBJ2-3; no clear D gene. Germline CDR1 is DFQATT and CDR2 is SNEGSKA (reference sequence). V was cut by 6 bases and J by 2 bases, with 12 bases left in between. The CDR3 spans 13 residues. Here the CDR3 reads CSAFTEHTDTQYF. The DNA of the CDR3 is TGCAGTGCCTTCACCGAGCACACAGATACGCAGTATTTT.

Worth noting for this clonotype: One junction end does not reproduce the germline sequence, and a read error may be involved. The V call is TRBV15, the J call TRBJ2-1; D is perhaps TRBD1 or TRBD2 (5 bases each). Germline V gives CDR1 LNHNV, CDR2 YYDKDF (reference sequence). The CDR3 length is 18 residues. The CDR3 bases are TGTGCCACCAACAGAGACATGCCCGGGACGGAATCCTACAATGAGCAGTTCTTC. Amino acid sequence: CATNRDMPGTESYNEQFF. The full variable domain, with the rest looked up from reference TRBV15 and TRBJ2-1, is DAMVIQNPRYQVTQFGKPVTLSCSQTLNHNVMYWYQQKSSQAPKLLFHYYDKDFNNEADTPDNFQSRRPNTSFCFLDIRSPGLGDTAMYLCATNRDMPGTESYNEQFFGPGTRLTVL.

A few counts support this clonotype. V and J are TRBV7-9 and TRBJ2-1, with D maybe TRBD2 (6 bases). There are 12 residues in the CDR3. Trimming removed 3 bases at V and 12 bases at J, with 12 bases between. CDR1 is SEHNR and CDR2 is FQNEAQ in the germline V gene (reference sequence). CDR3 in amino acids: CASSFTGTLQFF. The CDR3 DNA reads TGTGCCAGCAGCTTTACCGGGACTTTGCAGTTCTTC.

This clonotype was seen a single time. The junction shows a germline mismatch at one end, possibly a read error. This chain connects TRBV2 to TRBJ2-2; 9 nucleotides agree with TRBD1. The CDR3 runs 14 residues. In germline, CDR1 is SNHLY, CDR2 FYNNEI. Here the CDR3 reads CASHRGQNTGELLF. Here the CDR3 DNA reads TGTGCCAGCCACAGGGGGCAAAACACCGGGGAGCTGCTTTTT.

A few counts support this clonotype. CDR3 nucleotide sequence: TGCGCCAGCAGCTTGGAGGACAGGGATCGGGATACGCAGTATTTT. Translated: CASSLEDRDRDTQYF. The chain links TRBV5-1 to TRBJ2-3, with 8 bases matching TRBD1. This CDR3 has 15 residues. V was pared by 0 bases and J by 6 bases, with 6 bases of the junction left unmatched. Germline V lookup: CDR1 SGHRS, CDR2 YFSETQ.